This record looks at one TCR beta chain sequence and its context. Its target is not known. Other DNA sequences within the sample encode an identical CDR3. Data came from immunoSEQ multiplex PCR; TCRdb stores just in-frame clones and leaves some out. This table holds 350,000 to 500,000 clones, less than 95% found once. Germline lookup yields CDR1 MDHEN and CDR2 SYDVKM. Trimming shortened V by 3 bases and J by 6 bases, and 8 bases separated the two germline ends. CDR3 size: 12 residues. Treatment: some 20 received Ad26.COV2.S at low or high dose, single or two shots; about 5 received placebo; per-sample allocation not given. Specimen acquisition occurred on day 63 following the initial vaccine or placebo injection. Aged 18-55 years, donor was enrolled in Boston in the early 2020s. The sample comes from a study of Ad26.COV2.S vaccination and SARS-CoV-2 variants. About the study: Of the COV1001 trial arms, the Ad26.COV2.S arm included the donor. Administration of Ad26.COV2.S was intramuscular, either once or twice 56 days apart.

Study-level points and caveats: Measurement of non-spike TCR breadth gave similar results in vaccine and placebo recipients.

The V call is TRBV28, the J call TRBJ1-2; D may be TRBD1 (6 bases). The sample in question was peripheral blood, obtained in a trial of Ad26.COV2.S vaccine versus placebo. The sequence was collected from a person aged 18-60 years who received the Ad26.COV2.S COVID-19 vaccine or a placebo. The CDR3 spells CASSFRGNGYTF. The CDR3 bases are TGTGCCAGCAGTTTTAGGGGGAATGGCTACACCTTC.